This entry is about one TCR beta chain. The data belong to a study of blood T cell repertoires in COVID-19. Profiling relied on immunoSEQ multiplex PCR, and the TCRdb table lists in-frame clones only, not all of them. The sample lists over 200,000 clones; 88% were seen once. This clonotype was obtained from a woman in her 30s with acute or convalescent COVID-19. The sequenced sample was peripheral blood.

CDR3 amino acids: CASSLTDRGRFRNTIYF. Here the CDR3 DNA reads TGTGCCAGCAGCTTAACGGACAGGGGGAGGTTTCGGAACACCATATATTTT. This chain connects TRBV11-2 to TRBJ1-3; 10 bases map to TRBD1. This CDR3 has 17 amino acids. CDR1 and CDR2 from the germline V gene are SGHAT and FQNNGV. The junction had 11 bases not matched to a gene; V was cut back by 2 bases and J by 7 bases.